This T cell receptor beta chain was obtained from a study of blood T cell repertoires in COVID-19. For the study at large: Researchers got acute and convalescent COVID-19 samples from the United States, Italy and Spain. Sources were T cells, B-cell-depleted T cells, or PBMCs; the material itself was cDNA or gDNA.

This CDR3 has 14 residues. Per the germline V gene, CDR1 is LNHDA and CDR2 is SQIVND (reference sequence). The ends were cut back, 3 bases at V and 1 base at J, with 9 bases in the middle. In the authors' workflow: Researchers report that nucleated cell counts were estimated from reference gene primer amplification. Assay: immunoSEQ multiplex PCR; the TCRdb copy retains only in-frame clones and omits some. V and J calls and clone size are as listed in that table; D and trimming were resolved from the DNA. Of roughly 260,000 clones in the sample, roughly 87% were seen once. Sequenced material: peripheral blood. The rearrangement links TRBV19 to TRBJ1-1, with a possible D match to TRBD1 (6 bases). This receptor was identified in a woman aged 45-65 years who had recovered from COVID-19. The CDR3 coding sequence is TGTGCCAGTAGTATCGGACAGACGAACACTGAAGCTTTCTTT. This gives the protein CASSIGQTNTEAFF.